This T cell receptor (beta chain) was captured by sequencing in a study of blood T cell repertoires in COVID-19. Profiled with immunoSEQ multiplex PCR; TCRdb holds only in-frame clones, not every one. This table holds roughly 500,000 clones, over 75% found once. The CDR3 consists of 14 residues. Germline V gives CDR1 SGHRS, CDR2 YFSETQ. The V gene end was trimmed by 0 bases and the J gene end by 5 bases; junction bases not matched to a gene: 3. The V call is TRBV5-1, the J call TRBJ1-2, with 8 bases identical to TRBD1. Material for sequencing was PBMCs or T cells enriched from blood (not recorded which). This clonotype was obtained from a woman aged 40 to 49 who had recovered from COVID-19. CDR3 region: CASSLVDRGYGYTF. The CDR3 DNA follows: TGCGCCAGCAGCTTGGTCGACAGGGGATATGGCTACACCTTC.